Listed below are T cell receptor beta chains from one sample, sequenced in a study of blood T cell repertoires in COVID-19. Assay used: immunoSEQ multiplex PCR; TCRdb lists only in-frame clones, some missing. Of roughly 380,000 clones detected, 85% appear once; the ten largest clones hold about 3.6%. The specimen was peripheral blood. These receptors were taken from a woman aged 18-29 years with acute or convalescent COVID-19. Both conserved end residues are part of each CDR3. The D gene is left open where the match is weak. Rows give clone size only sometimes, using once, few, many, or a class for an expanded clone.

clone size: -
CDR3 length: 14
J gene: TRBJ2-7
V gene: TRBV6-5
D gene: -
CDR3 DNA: TGTGCCAGCAGCGCTCGAGCACAGGGCTACGAGCAGTACTTC
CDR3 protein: CASSARAQGYEQYF

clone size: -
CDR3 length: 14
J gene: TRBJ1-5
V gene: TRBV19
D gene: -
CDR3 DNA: TGTGCCAGTAGTATCGACAGTCTCAATCAGCCCCAGCATTTT
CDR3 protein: CASSIDSLNQPQHF

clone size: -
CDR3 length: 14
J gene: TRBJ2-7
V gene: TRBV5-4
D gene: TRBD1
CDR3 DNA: TGTGCCAGCAGCCGGGACAGGGGGCAAGGCGAGCAGTACTTC
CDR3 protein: CASSRDRGQGEQYF

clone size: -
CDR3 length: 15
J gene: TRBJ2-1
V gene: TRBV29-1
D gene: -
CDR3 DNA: TGCAGCGTTGAAGATGCGCGCGGTTGGGGGGATGAGCAGTTCTTC
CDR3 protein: CSVEDARGWGDEQFF

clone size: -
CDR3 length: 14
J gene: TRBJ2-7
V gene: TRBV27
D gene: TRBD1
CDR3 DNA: TGTGCCAGCAGCCTTCGACAGGGTTTAGGGGAGCAGTACTTC
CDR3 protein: CASSLRQGLGEQYF

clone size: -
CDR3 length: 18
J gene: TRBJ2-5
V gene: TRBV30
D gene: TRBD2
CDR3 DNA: TGTGCCTGGAGTGGACCCGGGGGGGCTTTATATTCCCAAGAGGCCCAGTACTTC
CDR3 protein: CAWSGPGGALYSQEAQYF

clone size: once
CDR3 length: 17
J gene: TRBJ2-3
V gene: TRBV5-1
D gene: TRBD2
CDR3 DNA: TGCGCCAGCAGCTTGGTGCTAGCGGGAGCGGGTACAGATACGCAGTATTTT
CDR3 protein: CASSLVLAGAGTDTQYF

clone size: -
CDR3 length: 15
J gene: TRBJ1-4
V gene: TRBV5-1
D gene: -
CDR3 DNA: TGCGCCAGCAGCCCCCAGGTAGGAACTAATGAAAAACTGTTTTTT
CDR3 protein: CASSPQVGTNEKLFF

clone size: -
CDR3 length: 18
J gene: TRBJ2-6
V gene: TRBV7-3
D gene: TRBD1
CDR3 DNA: TGTGCCAGCAGCACAGGGACAGATTATCTCTCTGGGGCCAACGTCCTGACTTTC
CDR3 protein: CASSTGTDYLSGANVLTF

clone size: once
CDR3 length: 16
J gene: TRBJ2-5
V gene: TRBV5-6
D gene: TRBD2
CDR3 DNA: TGTGCCAGCAGCTCGCTGCGGGAGGATCGTCGAGAGACCCAGTACTTC
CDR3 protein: CASSSLREDRRETQYF

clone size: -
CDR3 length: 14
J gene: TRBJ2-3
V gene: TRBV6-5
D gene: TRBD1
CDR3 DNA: TGTGCCAGCACCCGGACAGGGGCGAAAGATACGCAGTATTTT
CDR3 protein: CASTRTGAKDTQYF

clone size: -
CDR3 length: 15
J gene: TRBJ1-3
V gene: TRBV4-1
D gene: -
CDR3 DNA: TGCGCCAGCAGCCAAGTATCCGCGGCCGGAAACACCATATATTTT
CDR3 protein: CASSQVSAAGNTIYF

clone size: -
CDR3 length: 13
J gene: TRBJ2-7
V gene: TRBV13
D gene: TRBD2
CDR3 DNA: TGTGCCAGCAGCTCTGGACGGGGGGGCGAGCAGTACTTC
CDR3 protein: CASSSGRGGEQYF

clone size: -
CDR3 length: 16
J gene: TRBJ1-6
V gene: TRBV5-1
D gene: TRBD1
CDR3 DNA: TGCGCCAGCAGCCCTGAGACAGGGAGGTATAATTCACCCCTCCACTTT
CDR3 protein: CASSPETGRYNSPLHF

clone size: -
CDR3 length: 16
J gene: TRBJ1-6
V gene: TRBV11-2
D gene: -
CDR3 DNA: TGTGCCAGCAGCTTCACGGACGGGAACTATAATTCACCCCTCCACTTT
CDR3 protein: CASSFTDGNYNSPLHF

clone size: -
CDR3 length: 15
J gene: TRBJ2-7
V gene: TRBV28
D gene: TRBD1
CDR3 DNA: TGTGCCAGCAGTGGACAGGGGGCTTACCCCCCCGAGCAGTACTTC
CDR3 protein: CASSGQGAYPPEQYF

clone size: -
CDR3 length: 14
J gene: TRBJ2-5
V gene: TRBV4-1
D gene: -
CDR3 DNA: TGCGCCAGCAGCCAAGTGGGAACGGGGGAGACCCAGTACTTC
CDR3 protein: CASSQVGTGETQYF

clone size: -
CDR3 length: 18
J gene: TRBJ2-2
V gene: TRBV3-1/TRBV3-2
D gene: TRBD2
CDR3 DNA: TGTGCCAGCAGCCCTGGCATTAGCGGGGGGCTAGCGAGGGGGGAGCTGTTTTTT
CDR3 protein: CASSPGISGGLARGELFF

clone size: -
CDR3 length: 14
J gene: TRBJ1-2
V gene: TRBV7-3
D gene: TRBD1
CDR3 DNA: TGTGCCAGCAGCTCCGGGACAGGCGACTATGGCTACACCTTC
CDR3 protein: CASSSGTGDYGYTF

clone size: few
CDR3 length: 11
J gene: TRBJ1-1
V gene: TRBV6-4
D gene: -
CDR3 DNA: TGTGCCTCGATCCCTGGAGCTCAAGCTTTCTTT
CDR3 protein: CASIPGAQAFF

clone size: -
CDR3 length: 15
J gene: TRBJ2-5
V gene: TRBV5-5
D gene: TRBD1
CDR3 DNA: TGTGCCAGCAGCCTGCGAGGACAGGGGCAAGAGACCCAGTACTTC
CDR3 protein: CASSLRGQGQETQYF

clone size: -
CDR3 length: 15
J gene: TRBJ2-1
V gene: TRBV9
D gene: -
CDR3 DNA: TGTGCCAGCAGCGTAGCAGGGGGGTCCTACAATGAGCAGTTCTTC
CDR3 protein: CASSVAGGSYNEQFF

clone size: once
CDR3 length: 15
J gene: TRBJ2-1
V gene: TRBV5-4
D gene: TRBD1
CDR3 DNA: TGTGCCAGCAGCGCATGGACAGGGTTGGGCGATGAGCAGTTCTTC
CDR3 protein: CASSAWTGLGDEQFF

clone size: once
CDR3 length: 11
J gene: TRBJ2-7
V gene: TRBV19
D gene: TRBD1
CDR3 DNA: TGTGCCACGCGGACAGGGGCCGAGCAGTACTTC
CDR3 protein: CATRTGAEQYF

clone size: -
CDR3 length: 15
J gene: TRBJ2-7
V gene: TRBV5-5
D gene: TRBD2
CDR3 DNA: TGTGCCAGCCTCCCCAGCGGGGGGGACCACAACGAGCAGTACTTC
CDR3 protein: CASLPSGGDHNEQYF

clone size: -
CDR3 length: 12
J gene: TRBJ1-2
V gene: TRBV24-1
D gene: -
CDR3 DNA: TGTGCCACCAGTGAAAGGGGGTATGGCTACACCTTC
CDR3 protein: CATSERGYGYTF

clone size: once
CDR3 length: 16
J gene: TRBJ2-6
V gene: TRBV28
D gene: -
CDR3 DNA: TGTGCCAGCAGTTCGGAGGGGCAATCTGGGGCCAACGTCCTGACTTTC
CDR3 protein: CASSSEGQSGANVLTF

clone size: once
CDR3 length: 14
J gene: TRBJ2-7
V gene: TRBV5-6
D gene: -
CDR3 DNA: TGTGCCAGCAGCTCCCCCCGGGACACCTACGAGCAGTACTTC
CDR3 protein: CASSSPRDTYEQYF

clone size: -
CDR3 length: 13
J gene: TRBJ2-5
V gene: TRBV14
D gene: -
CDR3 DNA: TGTGCCAGCAGCCTTACAGCCAGGGGGACCCAGTACTTC
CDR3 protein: CASSLTARGTQYF

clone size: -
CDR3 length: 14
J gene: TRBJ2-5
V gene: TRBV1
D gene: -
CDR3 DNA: TGCACCAGCAGCCAAGATCGAACCGGGGAGACCCAGTACTTC
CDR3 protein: CTSSQDRTGETQYF

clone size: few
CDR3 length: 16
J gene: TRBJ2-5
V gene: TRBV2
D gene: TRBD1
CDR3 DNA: TGTGCCAGCAGGTCCGGGACAGGGGAAGTCGGGGAGACCCAGTACTTC
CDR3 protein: CASRSGTGEVGETQYF

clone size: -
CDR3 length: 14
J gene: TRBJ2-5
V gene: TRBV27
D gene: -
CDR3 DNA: TGTGCCAGCAGTTTATCCTGGGAGACAGAGACCCAGTACTTC
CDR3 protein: CASSLSWETETQYF

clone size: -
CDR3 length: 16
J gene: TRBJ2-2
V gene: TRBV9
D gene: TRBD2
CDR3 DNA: TGTGCCAGCAGCCCAGTAGCGGGATTGGTCACCGGGGAGCTGTTTTTT
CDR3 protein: CASSPVAGLVTGELFF

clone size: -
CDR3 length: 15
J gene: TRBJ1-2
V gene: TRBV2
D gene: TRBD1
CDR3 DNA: TGTGCCAGCAGTGGAGGACAGGGAAAAAACTATGGCTACACCTTC
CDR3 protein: CASSGGQGKNYGYTF

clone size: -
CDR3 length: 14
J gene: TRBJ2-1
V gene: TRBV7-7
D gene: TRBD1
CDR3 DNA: TGTGCCAGCAGCTTCGGACAGGGGGAGGGTGAGCAGTTCTTC
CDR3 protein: CASSFGQGEGEQFF

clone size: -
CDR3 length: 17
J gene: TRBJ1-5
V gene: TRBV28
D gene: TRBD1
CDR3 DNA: TGTGCCAGCAGCCCCCTGGGGGACAGGGTCATTGGTCAGCCCCAGCATTTT
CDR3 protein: CASSPLGDRVIGQPQHF

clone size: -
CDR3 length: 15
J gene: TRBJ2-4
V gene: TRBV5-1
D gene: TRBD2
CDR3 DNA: TGCGCCAGCAGCTTGCGGGAGGGCCTTTTGAACATTCAGTACTTC
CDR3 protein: CASSLREGLLNIQYF

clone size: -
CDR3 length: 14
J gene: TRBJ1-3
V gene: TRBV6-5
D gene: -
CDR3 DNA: TGTGCCAGCAGTTACTCAAACAGGGGAAACACCATATATTTT
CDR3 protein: CASSYSNRGNTIYF

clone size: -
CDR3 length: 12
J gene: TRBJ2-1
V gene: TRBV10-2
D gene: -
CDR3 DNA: TGCGCCAGCCTTGACGGGTCGATGGTGTCGTTCTTC
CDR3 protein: CASLDGSMVSFF

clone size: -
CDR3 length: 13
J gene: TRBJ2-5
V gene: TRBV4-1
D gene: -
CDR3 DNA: TGCGCCAGCAGCCTGGGGGCCGGAGAGACCCAGTACTTC
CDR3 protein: CASSLGAGETQYF

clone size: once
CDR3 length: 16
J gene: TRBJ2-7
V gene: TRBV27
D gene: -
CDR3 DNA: TGTGCCAGCAGTTTATCTGGGGTCGGGATATACTACGAGCAGTACTTC
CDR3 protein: CASSLSGVGIYYEQYF

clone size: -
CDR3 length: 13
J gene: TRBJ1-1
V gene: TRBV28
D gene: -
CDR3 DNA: TGTGCCGCCCAGGGTGGGGCCTACACTGAAGCTTTCTTT
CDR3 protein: CAAQGGAYTEAFF

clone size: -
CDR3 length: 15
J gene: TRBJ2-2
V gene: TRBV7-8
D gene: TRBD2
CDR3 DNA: TGTGCCAGCAGCCCACGGACTAGCCGTGGCGGGGAGCTGTTTTTT
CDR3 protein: CASSPRTSRGGELFF

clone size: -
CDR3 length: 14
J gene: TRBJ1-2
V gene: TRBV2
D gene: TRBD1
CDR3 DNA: TGTGCCAGCACAGTAGGGACAGGGCACTATGGCTACACCTTC
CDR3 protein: CASTVGTGHYGYTF

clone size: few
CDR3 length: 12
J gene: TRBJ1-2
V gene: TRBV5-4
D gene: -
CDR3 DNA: TGTGCCAGCAGCTCCGTTAACTATGGCTACACCTTC
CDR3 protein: CASSSVNYGYTF

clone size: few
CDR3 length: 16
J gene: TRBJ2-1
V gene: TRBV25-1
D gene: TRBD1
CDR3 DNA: TGTGCCAGCAGTGAATCCTCCCCAGGGGGAGAGAATGAGCAGTTCTTC
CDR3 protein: CASSESSPGGENEQFF

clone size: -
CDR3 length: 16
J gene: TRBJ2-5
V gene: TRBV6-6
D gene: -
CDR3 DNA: TGTGCCAGCAGTTACTCGAAGAGGCTAGCCGATGAGACCCAGTACTTC
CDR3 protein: CASSYSKRLADETQYF

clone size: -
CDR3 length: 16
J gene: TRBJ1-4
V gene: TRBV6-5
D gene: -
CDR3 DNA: TGTGCCAGCAGTTACGGGCCGAGTCGAACTAATGAAAAACTGTTTTTT
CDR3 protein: CASSYGPSRTNEKLFF